This T cell receptor beta chain was retrieved from a study of early T cells in non-severe SARS-CoV-2 infection. Study in general: Bulk RNA isolated from unsorted whole blood underwent sequencing; chains were not paired.

Each cDNA molecule carried a unique molecular identifier. TCRdb re-derived calls from the 5' RACE reads in MiXCR, one entry per CDR3 protein. Here the sample spans tens of thousands of distinct CDR3 sequences, roughly 10% being singletons. This CDR3 is built from 15 residues. Germline lookup yields CDR1 SGDLS and CDR2 YYNGEE. V gave up 4 bases and J gave up 2 bases; unmatched junction bases: 6. Findings of the study overall: Using VDJdb, the matching emphasized anti-spike CD8 responses while missing private and CD4 specificities.

This clonotype was counted ten times or more. What it binds is not known. The receptor comes from an adult who was a healthcare worker with PCR-confirmed SARS-CoV-2 infection or an uninfected control (not recorded which). The sequenced material came from whole blood. J is TRBJ2-1 and V is TRBV9; the match to TRBD2 covers 7 bases. The CDR3 spells CASSPAGGTYNEQFF. In DNA, the CDR3 is TGTGCCAGCAGCCCAGCCGGGGGGACCTACAATGAGCAGTTCTTC.